The 9 T cell receptor beta chains listed next were all sequenced from one sample in a study of T cell changes during pregnancy in multiple sclerosis. Clones were read by immunoSEQ multiplex PCR, and TCRdb kept only the in-frame ones, dropping some. The sample records approximately 31,000 clones, approximately 94% being singletons. The sequencing here drew on CD4+ T cells from peripheral blood mononuclear cells, taken in the second trimester of pregnancy. The receptor source for this set is a female donor with multiple sclerosis, enrolled in a pregnancy study.

This clone was seen a few times. The chain joins TRBV28 to TRBJ1-2; 9 bases line up with TRBD1. Trimming cost V 6 bases and J 3 bases; bases outside gene matches: 2. Per germline, CDR1 MDHEN and CDR2 SYDVKM. This CDR3 contains 13 residues. The CDR3: CASRTGGDYGYTF. CDR3 DNA: TGTGCCAGCAGAACAGGGGGCGACTATGGCTACACCTTC.

This clone was seen a handful of times. This chain joins TRBV5-4 and TRBJ1-2; no clear D gene. CDR3 size: 13 residues. The germline V and J ends were trimmed by 0 bases and 8 bases, with 11 bases remaining between them. The germline V gene encodes CDR1 SGHNT and CDR2 YYREEE (reference sequence). CDR3 coding DNA: TGTGCCAGCAGCTTGGCCGACCTCGGGGGCTACACCTTC. Its protein product is CASSLADLGGYTF.

The rearrangement links TRBV12-5 to TRBJ2-5, with 8 bases matching TRBD2. With 5 bases clipped from V and 5 bases from J, the junction kept 4 bases outside the gene matches. This CDR3 contains 13 residues. Per germline, CDR1 LGHNT and CDR2 FRNRAP. The CDR3 loop reads CASGRGGAETQYF. CDR3 coding DNA: TGTGCTAGTGGTCGGGGGGGAGCGGAGACCCAGTACTTC.

This sequence joins TRBV19 and TRBJ1-1, with 7 bases fitting TRBD1. The V gene end was trimmed by 4 bases and the J gene end by 0 bases; junction bases not matched to a gene: 8. Germline values: CDR1 LNHDA, CDR2 SQIVND (reference sequence). The CDR3 length is 16 residues. CDR3 in DNA: TGTGCCAGTAGTACCGGACAGGACTACATGAACACTGAAGCTTTCTTT. Translating it yields CASSTGQDYMNTEAFF. The full variable domain, rest sourced from reference TRBV19 and TRBJ1-1, is DGGITQSPKYLFRKEGQNVTLSCEQNLNHDAMYWYRQDPGQGLRLIYYSQIVNDFQKGDIAEGYSVSREKKESFPLTVTSAQKNPTAFYLCASSTGQDYMNTEAFFGQGTRLTVV.

V gene TRBV28 combines with J gene TRBJ1-4, with 9 nucleotides matching TRBD1. The CDR3 sequence is 14 residues long. The germline V gene encodes CDR1 MDHEN and CDR2 SYDVKM. V shed 4 bases and J 7 bases; nucleotides not matched to a gene: 4. The CDR3 region has the DNA TGTGCCAGCAGTTCCGGGACAGGGAGTGAAAAACTGTTTTTT. Translating it yields CASSSGTGSEKLFF.

This sequence joins TRBV6-6 and TRBJ2-5; 7 nucleotides align to TRBD1. The germline gives CDR1 MNHNY, CDR2 SVGAGI (reference sequence). The J segment lost 9 bases and the V segment lost 5 bases, leaving 9 bases of the junction unmatched. The CDR3 is made up of 13 amino acids. CDR3 nucleotides: TGTGCCAGCAGTCGGGACAGTAACGGGGCCCAGTACTTC. Translating it yields CASSRDSNGAQYF.

This rearrangement joins TRBV7-2 to TRBJ2-7; tentatively, D is TRBD1 or TRBD2 (5 bases each). This CDR3 contains 14 residues. Germline CDR1 reads SGHTA; CDR2 reads FQGNSA. The V end lost 5 bases, the J end lost 2 bases, and 13 bases lay between the germline ends. The CDR3 reads CASSLGLGPYEQYF. The DNA for the CDR3 is TGTGCCAGCAGCCTAGGACTGGGGCCCTACGAGCAGTACTTC.

The chain couples TRBV28 to TRBJ2-1; 7 positions agree with TRBD1. J gave up 6 bases and V 5 bases, and 4 bases lay outside the gene matches. There are 13 residues in the CDR3. Germline CDR1 and CDR2: MDHEN and SYDVKM. In DNA form, the CDR3 reads TGTGCCAGCAGTCAACCAGGGGGCAATGAGCAGTTCTTC. The encoded protein is CASSQPGGNEQFF.

The chain employs TRBV10-3 and TRBJ1-2; 7 positions match TRBD1. The CDR3 consists of 12 residues. Germline loops: CDR1 ENHRY, CDR2 SYGVKD. V trimming: 6 bases; J trimming: 4 bases; junction bases outside the gene matches: 2. In DNA form, the CDR3 reads TGTGCCATCAGGGGACAGACCTATGGCTACACCTTC. Translating it yields CAIRGQTYGYTF.